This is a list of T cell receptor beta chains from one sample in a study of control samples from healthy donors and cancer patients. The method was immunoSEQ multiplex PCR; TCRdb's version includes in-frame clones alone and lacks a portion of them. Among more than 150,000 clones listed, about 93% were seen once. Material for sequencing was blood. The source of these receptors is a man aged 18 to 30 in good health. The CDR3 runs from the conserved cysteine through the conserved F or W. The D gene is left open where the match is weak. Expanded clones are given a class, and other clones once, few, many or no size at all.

CDR3 protein: CASNQGNSPLHF
CDR3 DNA: TGTGCCAGCAACCAAGGGAATTCACCCCTCCACTTT
clone size: .
D gene: .
J gene: TRBJ1-6
V gene: TRBV6-5

CDR3 protein: CASSYGISYEQYF
CDR3 DNA: TGTGCCAGCAGTTACGGGATCTCCTACGAGCAGTACTTC
clone size: .
D gene: .
J gene: TRBJ2-7
V gene: TRBV6-5

CDR3 protein: CAGAKGGRSGEQFF
CDR3 DNA: TGCGCCGGCGCGAAGGGGGGCCGATCGGGTGAGCAGTTCTTC
clone size: once
D gene: .
J gene: TRBJ2-1
V gene: TRBV10-1

CDR3 protein: CASRGLAGDNEQFF
CDR3 DNA: TGTGCCAGTAGGGGACTAGCGGGGGACAATGAGCAGTTCTTC
clone size: .
D gene: TRBD2
J gene: TRBJ2-1
V gene: TRBV19

CDR3 protein: CASSPGGWSPYQPQHF
CDR3 DNA: TGTGCCAGCAGTCCAGGGGGCTGGAGTCCCTATCAGCCCCAGCATTTT
clone size: .
D gene: TRBD1
J gene: TRBJ1-5
V gene: TRBV25-1

CDR3 protein: CASSLRGRGREETQYF
CDR3 DNA: TGTGCCAGCAGTTTAAGGGGCAGGGGGCGTGAAGAGACCCAGTACTTC
clone size: .
D gene: TRBD1
J gene: TRBJ2-5
V gene: TRBV27

CDR3 protein: CASARGDGYEQYF
CDR3 DNA: TGTGCCAGCGCTAGGGGGGACGGTTACGAGCAGTACTTC
clone size: .
D gene: .
J gene: TRBJ2-7
V gene: TRBV18

CDR3 protein: CASSPNRGGTGELFF
CDR3 DNA: TGTGCCAGCTCACCCAACAGGGGTGGCACCGGGGAGCTGTTTTTT
clone size: .
D gene: TRBD1
J gene: TRBJ2-2
V gene: TRBV18

CDR3 protein: CASSPSLWDDPISGNTIYF
CDR3 DNA: TGTGCCAGCTCACCATCTCTGTGGGATGACCCAATCTCTGGAAACACCATATATTTT
clone size: .
D gene: .
J gene: TRBJ1-3
V gene: TRBV18

CDR3 protein: CASSQNSGGLYNEQFF
CDR3 DNA: TGTGCCAGCAGTCAGAATAGCGGGGGGCTCTACAATGAGCAGTTCTTC
clone size: .
D gene: TRBD2
J gene: TRBJ2-1
V gene: TRBV7-9